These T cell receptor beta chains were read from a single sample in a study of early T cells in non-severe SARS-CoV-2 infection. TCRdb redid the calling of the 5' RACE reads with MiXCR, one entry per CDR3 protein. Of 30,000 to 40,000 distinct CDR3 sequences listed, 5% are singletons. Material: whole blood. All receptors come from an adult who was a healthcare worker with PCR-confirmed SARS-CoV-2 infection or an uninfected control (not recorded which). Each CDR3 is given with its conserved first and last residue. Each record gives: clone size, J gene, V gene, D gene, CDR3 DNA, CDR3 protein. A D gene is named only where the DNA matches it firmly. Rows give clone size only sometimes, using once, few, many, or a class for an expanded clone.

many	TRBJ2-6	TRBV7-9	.	TGTGCCAGCAGGGCTGGGGCCAACGTCCTGACTTTC	CASRAGANVLTF
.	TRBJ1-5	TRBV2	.	TGTGCCAGCAGTGTGGGGGGGTCTAGCAATCAGCCCCAGCATTTT	CASSVGGSSNQPQHF
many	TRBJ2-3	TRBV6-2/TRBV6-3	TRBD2	TGTGCCAGCAGTCCACAGCGGGGGACCCCAGATACGCAGTATTTT	CASSPQRGTPDTQYF
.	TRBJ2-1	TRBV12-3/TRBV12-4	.	TGTGCCAGCAGGACACACGTCAATGAGCAGTTCTTC	CASRTHVNEQFF
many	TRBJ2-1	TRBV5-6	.	TGTGCCAGCAGCCCCGGGGCATACAATGAGCAGTTCTTC	CASSPGAYNEQFF
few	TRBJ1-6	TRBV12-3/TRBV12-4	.	TGTGCCAGCAGTTGGAAACTGGGAAGCTCCTATAATTCACCCCTCCACTTT	CASSWKLGSSYNSPLHF
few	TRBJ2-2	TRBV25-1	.	TGTGCCAGCAGGCCCGCCCATATTGGGGACACCGGGGAGCTGTTTTTT	CASRPAHIGDTGELFF
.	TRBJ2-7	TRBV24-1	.	TGTGCCACCAGTGATTTGGTACGGATTCAGTACTTC	CATSDLVRIQYF
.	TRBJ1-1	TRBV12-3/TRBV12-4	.	TGTGCCAGCAGTTCTCCCTGGACTGAAGCTTTCTTT	CASSSPWTEAFF
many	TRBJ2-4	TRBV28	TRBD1	TGTGCCAGCAGCCCGACAGGGTCAGCCAAAAACATTCAGTACTTC	CASSPTGSAKNIQYF
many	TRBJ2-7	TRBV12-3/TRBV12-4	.	TGTGCCAGCAGCCGAACAGGGATGCAGTACTTC	CASSRTGMQYF
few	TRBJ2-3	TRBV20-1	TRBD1	TGCAGTGCTTTCCCCGGGACAGGGGTTTATACGCAGTATTTT	CSAFPGTGVYTQYF
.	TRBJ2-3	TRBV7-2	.	TGTGCCAGCAGCTTATGGAAGAGCAGCACAGATACGCAGTATTTT	CASSLWKSSTDTQYF
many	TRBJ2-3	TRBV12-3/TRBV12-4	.	TGTGCCAGCAGTTTAGGAAGTTGGTTCAACACCACAGATACGCAGTATTTT	CASSLGSWFNTTDTQYF
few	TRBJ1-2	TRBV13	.	TGTGCCAGCAGCCCCACAGGGTTCAACTATGGCTACACCTTC	CASSPTGFNYGYTF
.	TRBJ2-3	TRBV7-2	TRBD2	TGTGCCAGCAGCTTGTTGCGGGGGGGCGGGGATACGCAGTATTTT	CASSLLRGGGDTQYF
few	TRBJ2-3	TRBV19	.	TGTGCCAGTAGTATATCGGGCCCAACTGAGGCAGATACGCAGTATTTT	CASSISGPTEADTQYF
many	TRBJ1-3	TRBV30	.	TGTGCCTGGAAGGGGACATCCGGAAACACCATATATTTT	CAWKGTSGNTIYF
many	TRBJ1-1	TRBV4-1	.	TGCGCCAGCAGCCTCCTCAGTAGACATACGAACACTGAAGCTTTCTTT	CASSLLSRHTNTEAFF
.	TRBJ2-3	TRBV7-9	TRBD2	TGTGCCAGCAGCCAGACTAGCGGGCATACGCAGTATTTT	CASSQTSGHTQYF
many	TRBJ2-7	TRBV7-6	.	TGTGCCAGCAGCTCCTCCCCTAGGGGGAAAATCTACGAGCAGTACTTC	CASSSSPRGKIYEQYF
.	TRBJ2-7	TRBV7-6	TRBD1	TGTGCCAGCAGCTTAGAACGGGACAGGGGGGACGAGCAGTACTTC	CASSLERDRGDEQYF
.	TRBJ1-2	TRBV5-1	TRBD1	TGCGCCAGCAGCTTGGGGGACAGGGCCTATGGCTACACCTTC	CASSLGDRAYGYTF